The 24 T cell receptor beta chains given below trace back to one sample, sequenced in a study of control samples from healthy donors and cancer patients. The assay was immunoSEQ multiplex PCR, and TCRdb's table has in-frame clones only and misses some. The repertoire holds some 120,000 clones, with roughly 88% as singletons. The specimen was blood. Receptor source: a middle-aged man in good health.

This clone was detected only once. V and J are TRBV2 and TRBJ1-5; D may be TRBD1 (6 bases). From germline, CDR1 is SNHLY and CDR2 FYNNEI. Trimming cost V 2 bases and J 4 bases, with 12 bases left between them. The CDR3 consists of 15 residues. DNA of the CDR3: TGTGCCAGCAGTGAAATAGCGGACAGAAATCAGCCCCAGCATTTT. Translated: CASSEIADRNQPQHF.

The chain uses TRBV30 and TRBJ2-7; the D gene is possibly TRBD1 (7 bases). The germline CDR1 and CDR2 sequences are GTSNPN and SVGIG (reference sequence). With 0 bases removed from V and 6 bases from J, the gap between germline ends came to 30 bases. The CDR3 spans 19 residues. The CDR3 coding sequence is TGTGCCTGGAGTGTACTTTGGGCGGACAGGCTAGCGACTTTCTCCGAGCAGTACTTC. It yields the protein CAWSVLWADRLATFSEQYF. The variable domain in full, completed from reference TRBV30 and TRBJ2-7, reads SQTIHQWPATLVQPVGSPLSLECTVEGTSNPNLYWYRQAAGRGLQLLFYSVGIGQISSEVPQNLSASRPQDRQFILSSKKLLLSDSGFYLCAWSVLWADRLATFSEQYFGPGTRLTVT.

The V and J genes are TRBV4-2 and TRBJ1-3; D might be TRBD1 (6 bases). Between the trimmed V and J ends, which lost 0 bases and 4 bases, there was a span of 13 bases. This CDR3 is 16 amino acids long. The germline V gene has CDR1 LGHNA and CDR2 YNFKEQ. For the CDR3, the DNA is TGTGCCAGCAGCCAAGATGTAGGGGGTTTGGGAAACACCATATATTTT. It translates to CASSQDVGGLGNTIYF.

This chain uses TRBV28 with TRBJ2-2; tentatively, D is TRBD1 (6 bases). This CDR3 spans 15 amino acids. Looked up from germline, CDR1 is MDHEN and CDR2 is SYDVKM. The V gene lost 4 bases and the J gene lost 0 bases, with 9 bases spanning the gap. The CDR3 nucleotides are TGTGCCAGCAGTTCTGCAGGGGCGAACACCGGGGAGCTGTTTTTT. It translates to CASSSAGANTGELFF.

The chain employs TRBV11-2 and TRBJ2-7; 10 positions agree with TRBD1. Germline assignment: CDR1 SGHAT and CDR2 FQNNGV. J was trimmed by 2 bases and V by 5 bases; bases with no gene match: 3. The CDR3 extends over 14 amino acids. DNA for the CDR3: TGTGCCAGCAGCCTGACAGGGGGCCCCTACGAGCAGTACTTC. Translated: CASSLTGGPYEQYF.

The chain carries TRBV27 and TRBJ2-3; D unresolved. The CDR3 sequence is 15 residues long. CDR1 and CDR2 (germline): MNHEY, SMNVEV (reference sequence). The germline V and J ends were trimmed by 2 bases and 6 bases, with 15 bases remaining between them. This CDR3 is CASSLNLHPEDTQYF. The CDR3 DNA follows: TGTGCCAGCAGTTTAAACTTGCACCCCGAGGATACGCAGTATTTT.

The rearrangement uses TRBV11-3 and TRBJ2-5, with D unclear. The ends were cut back, 5 bases at V and 5 bases at J, with 9 bases in the middle. This CDR3 region has 12 residues. In germline, CDR1 is SGHNT, CDR2 YENEEA. CDR3 nucleotides: TGTGCCAGCAGCCCTGGCGTGGAGACCCAGTACTTC. This encodes CASSPGVETQYF.

This clone was counted a few times. The chain recombines TRBV9 with TRBJ2-1, with TRBD2 matching over 7 bases. After removal of 3 bases from V and 8 bases from J, the junction contained 14 bases not matched to a gene. The length of the CDR3 is 16 residues. Germline V gene data show CDR1 as SGDLS and CDR2 as YYNGEE. The CDR3 nucleotides read TGTGCCAGCAGCGCCCGAATGGGCGGGGGTGGGGATGAGCAGTTCTTC. It translates to CASSARMGGGGDEQFF. Drawing the rest from reference TRBV9 and TRBJ2-1, the complete variable domain is DSGVTQTPKHLITATGQRVTLRCSPRSGDLSVYWYQQSLDQGLQFLIQYYNGEERAKGNILERFSAQQFPDLHSELNLSSLELGDSALYFCASSARMGGGGDEQFFGPGTRLTVL.

This clone showed up just a few times. This chain joins TRBV9 and TRBJ2-7; D may correspond to TRBD1 or TRBD2 (5 bases each). CDR1 SGDLS and CDR2 YYNGEE come from the germline V gene. Trimming shortened V by 4 bases and J by 6 bases, and 17 bases separated the two germline ends. There are 14 residues in the CDR3. The CDR3, as DNA: TGTGCCAGCAGCACGAATCCAGAAGGGACCGAGCAGTACTTC. It encodes CASSTNPEGTEQYF. Combining the CDR3 with reference TRBV9 and TRBJ2-7 gives the whole variable domain DSGVTQTPKHLITATGQRVTLRCSPRSGDLSVYWYQQSLDQGLQFLIQYYNGEERAKGNILERFSAQQFPDLHSELNLSSLELGDSALYFCASSTNPEGTEQYFGPGTRLTVT.

The chain has TRBV13 and TRBJ2-7; perhaps TRBD1 as D (6 bases). This CDR3 is built from 15 residues. The V end was cut by 3 bases, the J end by 0 bases, with 12 bases between. Germline CDR1 is PRHDT and CDR2 is FYEKMQ (reference sequence). The CDR3 loop reads CASSLGQGLSYEQYF. The CDR3 DNA follows: TGTGCCAGCAGCTTGGGGCAGGGGCTCTCCTACGAGCAGTACTTC.

In this sample, this clone turned up once. The rearrangement uses TRBV14 and TRBJ1-2; unclear D gene. V lost 0 bases and J 8 bases, leaving 13 bases between the germline ends. The CDR3 runs to 14 residues. Germline CDR1 is SGHDN and CDR2 is FVKESK. DNA of the CDR3: TGTGCCAGCAGCCAAGATCAGATGAAAGGGGGCTACACCTTC. Protein: CASSQDQMKGGYTF.

This clone was seen only a few times. This chain uses TRBV6-5 with TRBJ2-3; 7 bases are shared with TRBD1. CDR3 length: 13 amino acids. V shed 6 bases and J 9 bases; nucleotides not matched to a gene: 9. Germline CDR1 MNHEY, CDR2 SVGAGI. The CDR3 region is CASSGEMTGTQYF. In DNA form, the CDR3 reads TGTGCCAGCAGCGGGGAAATGACAGGGACGCAGTATTTT.

CDR3 in amino acids: CASSSGLPGELFF. For the CDR3, the DNA is TGTGCCAGCAGCTCGGGACTACCCGGGGAGCTGTTTTTT. This chain joins TRBV7-3 and TRBJ2-2; 7 bases map to TRBD2. J lost 6 bases, V lost 4 bases, and 2 bases had no gene match. The CDR3 extends over 13 amino acids. Germline-derived CDR1 and CDR2 are SGHTA and FQGTGA. Full variable domain (rest looked up from reference TRBV7-3 and TRBJ2-2): GAGVSQTPSNKVTEKGKYVELRCDPISGHTALYWYRQSLGQGPEFLIYFQGTGAADDSGLPNDRFFAVRPEGSVSTLKIQRTERGDSAVYLCASSSGLPGELFFGEGSRLTVL.

This chain joins TRBV3-1 (or the pseudogene TRBV3-2) and TRBJ2-7; 9 bases fit TRBD2. The CDR3 loop spans 18 amino acids. The germline V gene encodes CDR1 LGHDT and CDR2 YNNKEL (reference sequence). With 0 bases clipped from V and 2 bases from J, the junction kept 11 bases outside the gene matches. The CDR3 region has the DNA TGTGCCAGCAGCCAAGAACGGACTAGCGCAAATTCTGCCTACGAGCAGTACTTC. Translated: CASSQERTSANSAYEQYF.

The genes are TRBV29-1 and TRBJ2-3, with TRBD2 matching 10 bases. Germline-derived CDR1 and CDR2 are SQVTM and ANQGSEA. The CDR3 loop spans 14 amino acids. Trimming took 6 bases from V and 1 from J; bases not matched to a gene: 4. This CDR3 reads CSVLSGGRTDTQYF. CDR3 nucleotides: TGCAGCGTCCTTAGCGGGGGGCGCACAGATACGCAGTATTTT.

The CDR3 DNA follows: TGTGCCAGCAGCTTAGAGTTATACGAGCAGTACTTC. This encodes CASSLELYEQYF. The chain has TRBV7-8 and TRBJ2-7; D is uncertain. Germline CDR1 SGHVS, CDR2 FQNEAQ. Trimming cost V 1 base and J 4 bases, with 5 bases left between them. This CDR3 has 12 residues.

The J gene is TRBJ2-1, the V gene TRBV19; 12 bases agree with TRBD2. The CDR3 has 15 residues. Germline loops: CDR1 LNHDA, CDR2 SQIVND (reference sequence). The V gene end was trimmed by 7 bases and the J gene end by 4 bases; junction bases not matched to a gene: 5. The CDR3 coding sequence is TGTGCCAGTATTAAAACTAGCGGGGGGTACAATGAGCAGTTCTTC. Amino acid sequence: CASIKTSGGYNEQFF.

J is TRBJ1-2 and V is TRBV18; a weak D match, TRBD1 (5 bases). V lost 3 bases to trimming and J lost 8 bases, with 22 bases between them. Germline V gives CDR1 KGHSH, CDR2 LQKENI. The CDR3 covers 16 residues. CDR3 sequence reads: CASSPSGSGGGYGYTF. The CDR3 coding sequence is TGTGCCAGCTCACCTTCCGGATCCGGGGGAGGGTACGGCTACACCTTC. The full variable domain, in which reference TRBV18 and TRBJ1-2 provide the parts outside the CDR3, is NAGVMQNPRHLVRRRGQEARLRCSPMKGHSHVYWYRQLPEEGLKFMVYLQKENIIDESGMPKERFSAEFPKEGPSILRIQQVVRGDSAAYFCASSPSGSGGGYGYTFGSGTRLTVV.

This clone was observed a handful of times. The chain links TRBV4-2 to TRBJ1-1; unclear D gene. The CDR3 contains 17 residues. V lost 3 bases to trimming and J lost 1 base, with 18 bases between them. Per germline, CDR1 LGHNA and CDR2 YNFKEQ. The CDR3 here is CASSQFAVGQTNTEAFF. The CDR3 DNA is TGTGCCAGCAGCCAGTTTGCGGTTGGGCAAACGAACACTGAAGCTTTCTTT.

The chain uses TRBV5-1 and TRBJ1-1; 12 nucleotides align to TRBD1. The V segment lost 5 bases and the J segment 3 bases; nucleotides outside the gene matches: 11. CDR1 is SGHRS and CDR2 is YFSETQ in the germline V gene. The CDR3 contains 17 residues. CDR3 sequence: CASRLSGQGALDTEAFF. As DNA, the CDR3 is TGCGCCAGCAGATTATCGGGACAGGGGGCTTTGGACACTGAAGCTTTCTTT. Supplemented by reference TRBV5-1 and TRBJ1-1, the full variable domain reads KAGVTQTPRYLIKTRGQQVTLSCSPISGHRSVSWYQQTPGQGLQFLFEYFSETQRNKGNFPGRFSGRQFSNSRSEMNVSTLELGDSALYLCASRLSGQGALDTEAFFGQGTRLTVV.

This chain uses TRBV3-1 (or the pseudogene TRBV3-2) with TRBJ1-2; no definite D call. This CDR3 has 15 amino acids. Germline loops: CDR1 LGHDT, CDR2 YNNKEL (reference sequence). Trimming removed 5 bases from V and 4 bases from J, with 17 bases in between. The CDR3 nucleotides are TGTGCCAGCAGCGCCCGGGGTAGGGTTAGCTATGGCTACACCTTC. This codes for CASSARGRVSYGYTF.

V and J are TRBV7-9 and TRBJ2-1, with D perhaps matching TRBD1 (5 bases). Germline CDR1 and CDR2: SEHNR and FQNEAQ (reference sequence). Trimming took off 5 bases at V and 6 bases at J, with 17 bases between the two ends. The CDR3 is made up of 15 amino acids. The DNA of the CDR3 is TGTGCCAGCAGCCGAACTCCCCCAGGGATCAATGAGCAGTTCTTC. Translation gives CASSRTPPGINEQFF.

The V and J genes are TRBV4-1 and TRBJ2-3, with D tentatively TRBD2 (6 bases). This CDR3 spans 18 amino acids. The V gene lost 4 bases and the J gene lost 5 bases, with 25 bases spanning the gap. The germline V gene encodes CDR1 MGHRA and CDR2 YSYEKL. The CDR3: CASSLMRTGAGGLDTQYF. The CDR3 coding sequence is TGCGCCAGCAGCCTCATGAGAACCGGAGCGGGCGGCCTAGATACGCAGTATTTT.

This clone was seen more than once but under ten times. This sequence joins TRBV5-6 and TRBJ1-2; the D is unclear. Per the germline V gene, CDR1 is SGHDT and CDR2 is YYEEEE. The CDR3 has 12 amino acids. V gave up 0 bases and J gave up 7 bases, with 7 bases separating them. The CDR3 here is CASSLDAGGYTF. DNA of the CDR3: TGTGCCAGCAGCTTGGACGCGGGTGGCTACACCTTC. The full variable domain, completed using reference TRBV5-6 and TRBJ1-2, is DAGVTQSPTHLIKTRGQQVTLRCSPKSGHDTVSWYQQALGQGPQFIFQYYEEEERQRGNFPDRFSGHQFPNYSSELNVNALLLGDSALYLCASSLDAGGYTFGSGTRLTVV.